This T cell receptor beta chain is drawn from a study of T cells in Graves' hyperthyroidism and ophthalmopathy. A patient was excluded if there was uncontrolled infection, other autoimmune disease, pregnancy or lactation. Diagnoses used clinical symptoms, serum thyroxine and TRAb, thyroid ultrasound and orbital computed tomography. What was amplified from RNA transcripts were TCR beta CDR3 regions. With the HTBI primer set, the TCR CDR3 went through a first round of RT-PCR. One entry per CDR3 protein, called by TCRdb with MiXCR from the multiplex PCR reads. The table records a few hundred thousand distinct CDR3 sequences, roughly 15% of them present only once. Broader study findings: Among clonotypes expanded in thyroid above 0.001, most were also found in blood.

This clonotype was counted between two and nine times. Antigen: not known. The origin of this receptor is a woman aged 60-70 years with Graves' ophthalmopathy. Sequencing was done on a sample of blood.

CDR3 DNA sequence: TGTGCCAGCAGTCACGGGGACCTCTCCTACGAGCAGTACTTC. This sequence encodes CASSHGDLSYEQYF. The chain joins TRBV3-1 to TRBJ2-7; D is possibly TRBD1 or TRBD2 (5 bases each). The germline V gene has CDR1 LGHDT and CDR2 YNNKEL (reference sequence). Between the trimmed V and J ends, which lost 6 bases and 0 bases, there was a span of 12 bases. This CDR3 is built from 14 residues.